This entry features one T cell receptor beta chain sequence. As yet, its antigen is unknown. In germline, CDR1 is MNHEY, CDR2 SMNVEV (reference sequence). Deletions cut 0 bases from V and 7 bases from J, with 12 bases between. The CDR3 totals 15 residues. Antigen-specific CD4+ T cells were expanded with viral peptide pools in the ViraFEST assay before sequencing. Investigators separated out CD4+ T cells once approximately 10 days of culture had passed. All study participants received two doses of BNT162b2 or mRNA-1273 vaccine. Replacing half the medium with IL-2 medium was done on days 3 and 7. The sample originates from a study of vaccination effects on CD4 cells after COVID-19. Study results and caveats: Healthy vaccine recipients' vaccine-induced clones were almost all SARS-CoV-2 mono-reactive.

The assay was immunoSEQ multiplex PCR, and TCRdb's table has in-frame clones only and misses some. This table has nearly 25,000 clones, roughly three quarters appearing once. The sequencing used CD4+ T cells from PBMCs cultured with SARS-CoV-2 spike peptides, collected after COVID-19 vaccination. The gene calls are TRBV27 and TRBJ1-4; D is possibly TRBD1 (6 bases). This receptor was obtained from a human donor who received a COVID-19 vaccine. CDR3 sequence reads: CASSLSWGRGEKLFF. The DNA for the CDR3 is TGTGCCAGCAGTTTATCATGGGGGCGGGGTGAAAAACTGTTTTTT.